This TCR beta chain emerged from a study of identical twins. All donors were healthy, and all were Caucasian. Template switching added a universal primer binding site, and final cDNA carried unique molecular identifiers. From the 5' RACE reads, TCRdb called clonotypes with MiXCR, one entry per CDR3 protein. The sample yields about 200,000 distinct CDR3 sequences, over 8% seen once. Study-level points and caveats: Sequences that were out-of-frame, alpha and twin-shared displayed an excess of low generation probability. Without tracking the same donors, conclusions rested on cross-sectional statistical analysis.

The CDR3 has 14 residues. Trimming removed 6 bases from V and 7 bases from J, with 16 bases in between. Germline loops: CDR1 SNHLY, CDR2 FYNNEI. This clonotype was seen at least ten times. Its antigen is as yet unknown. The chain carries TRBV2 and TRBJ2-1, with a tentative D call TRBD2 (6 bases). The source is a young woman in good health. Sequencing was carried out using memory (CD45RO+) T cells sorted from blood. As DNA, the CDR3 is TGTGCCAGCAGCGCTAGGGACTCCAGGAATGAGCAGTTCTTC. Amino acid sequence: CASSARDSRNEQFF.